Listed below are T cell receptor beta chains from one sample, sequenced in a study of radiotherapy plus CTLA-4 blockade in lung cancer. The assay was immunoSEQ multiplex PCR, and TCRdb's table has in-frame clones only and misses some. Of approximately 25,000 clones in the sample, 73% were seen once. Sequencing was performed on peripheral blood, taken from a patient treated with radiotherapy plus ipilimumab. These receptors were obtained from a human donor with non-small cell lung cancer who had stable disease on radiotherapy plus ipilimumab. CDR3s leave out the opening cysteine and the closing phenylalanine or tryptophan. Where a row states a size, it is once, few, many or the class of an expanded clone; other rows omit it.

v_call	clone_size	cdr3_aa
TRBV5-1	NA	ASSLSGGRGVGLVPEETQY
TRBV30	NA	AWGGMGLAGGSYEQY
TRBV2	few	ASSVGSSYFGNTIY
TRBV29-1	NA	SVECQGGTEAF
TRBV6-1	NA	ASTIGNTDTQY
TRBV18	NA	ASSPGQGVKTQY
TRBV4-2	few	ASSRTGQGGTYEQY
TRBV19	NA	ASRTESGANVLT
TRBV6-5	NA	ASSELVRVTEAF
TRBV11-3	NA	ASSSRDSRIQYNEQF
TRBV7-2	once	ASSLSPLFLYTEAF
TRBV29-1	once	SVERNSYEQY
TRBV4-3	NA	ASSRTGGPWQF
TRBV4-1	NA	ASSRQQGASGNTIY
TRBV28	few	ASSFLERETQY
TRBV6-5	once	ASRDSGSYEQY
TRBV11-2	NA	ASSPGDRDIEKLF
TRBV5-8	NA	ASATGGQNIQY
TRBV4-3	once	ASSQVRGLSAEAF
TRBV7-9	once	ASSSTTGETHTQY